This T cell receptor (beta chain) was identified during a study of T cell changes during pregnancy in multiple sclerosis. Germline V lookup: CDR1 SGHRS, CDR2 YFSETQ. V shed 0 bases, J shed 4 bases, and the junction held 15 bases outside the gene matches. The CDR3 has 20 amino acids. Clones were read by immunoSEQ multiplex PCR, and TCRdb kept only the in-frame ones, dropping some. Here the sample spans about 60,000 clones, 92% being singletons. This TCR was sampled from a female donor with multiple sclerosis, enrolled in a pregnancy study. This specimen was CD4+ T cells from peripheral blood mononuclear cells, taken in the second trimester of pregnancy. The chain carries TRBV5-1 and TRBJ2-1, with 11 bases fitting TRBD1. CDR3: CASSLARTGGAPLLYNEQFF. CDR3 sequence (DNA): TGCGCCAGCAGCTTGGCTAGGACAGGGGGCGCGCCCCTCTTATACAATGAGCAGTTCTTC.